The 19 T cell receptor beta chains listed next were all sequenced from one sample in a study of chemoradiotherapy in HPV16-positive cancers. Clones were sequenced by immunoSEQ multiplex PCR, and TCRdb holds only the in-frame ones, with some missing. The repertoire includes 2,500 to 4,000 clones, around 83% of them detected once, and 16% sits in the top ten. The sample consisted of tumor tissue, taken from a patient who underwent chemoradiotherapy. All receptors come from a human donor with HPV-associated anogenital cancer.

The rearrangement uses TRBV10-3 and TRBJ1-5; unclear D gene. Trimming pared 0 bases from V and 0 bases from J, leaving 9 bases between. Germline V gene data show CDR1 as ENHRY and CDR2 as SYGVKD. CDR3 length: 16 amino acids. CDR3 in DNA: TGTGCCATCAGTGAGTCGAATGGAAATAGCAATCAGCCCCAGCATTTT. It translates to CAISESNGNSNQPQHF.

The V gene is TRBV28, the J gene TRBJ1-2; D may be TRBD1 (5 bases). This CDR3 is built from 14 residues. Germline V gene data show CDR1 as MDHEN and CDR2 as SYDVKM. V was shortened by 1 base and J by 4 bases, with 10 bases between the two germline ends. CDR3 sequence: CASSLSQGVYGYTF. The DNA for the CDR3 is TGTGCCAGCAGTTTATCTCAGGGAGTCTATGGCTACACCTTC.

This chain uses TRBV28 with TRBJ2-7, with TRBD1 as a possible D gene (5 bases). This CDR3 has 12 amino acids. Germline V CDR1 and CDR2: MDHEN, SYDVKM. Trimming took off 5 bases at V and 3 bases at J, with 8 bases between the two ends. The CDR3 sequence is CASSQQDYEQYF. The CDR3 nucleotides read TGTGCCAGCAGTCAACAGGACTACGAGCAGTACTTC.

This sequence joins TRBV5-1 and TRBJ2-4; 13 nucleotides match TRBD2. The CDR3 totals 18 residues. Trimming removed 2 bases from V and 1 base from J; junction bases left unmatched: 6. Germline-derived CDR1 and CDR2 are SGHRS and YFSETQ. The DNA for the CDR3 is TGCGCCAGCAGCTTAGTTCAGACTAGCGGGAGGGCCAAAAACATTCAGTACTTC. Its translation is CASSLVQTSGRAKNIQYF.

The chain recombines TRBV4-1 with TRBJ1-2; 12 bases map to TRBD1. This CDR3 has 16 residues. Unmatched junction bases numbered 12, after V lost 6 bases and J lost 7 bases. The germline V gene has CDR1 MGHRA and CDR2 YSYEKL. DNA of the CDR3: TGCGCCAGCAGGGACTCCGGGACAGGGGGCGCAGGTGGCTACACCTTC. This gives the protein CASRDSGTGGAGGYTF.

The chain carries TRBV5-1 and TRBJ1-3; D gene unclear. Trimming shortened V by 0 bases and J by 0 bases, and 7 bases separated the two germline ends. This CDR3 spans 15 amino acids. Germline CDR1 reads SGHRS; CDR2 reads YFSETQ. Written as DNA, the CDR3 is TGCGCCAGCAGCTTGGCCCCTGGCTCTGGAAACACCATATATTTT. Translating it yields CASSLAPGSGNTIYF.

This sequence joins TRBV15 and TRBJ2-1, with TRBD2 identical over 10 bases. This CDR3 region has 18 residues. Germline lookup yields CDR1 LNHNV and CDR2 YYDKDF (reference sequence). Germline trimming cut 2 bases from V and 4 bases from J; bases unmatched to any gene: 11. In DNA form, the CDR3 reads TGTGCCACCAGCAGAAAGGAAAGCGGGAGGGCCGGGTACAATGAGCAGTTCTTC. Amino acids: CATSRKESGRAGYNEQFF.

The V gene is TRBV5-1, the J gene TRBJ1-3; D call uncertain. The V and J ends lost 0 bases and 4 bases respectively, with 11 bases between them. In germline, CDR1 is SGHRS, CDR2 YFSETQ. The CDR3 totals 15 residues. This CDR3 reads CASSLESGSGNTIYF. CDR3 bases: TGCGCCAGCAGCTTGGAGTCGGGGTCCGGAAACACCATATATTTT.

V is TRBV27 and J is TRBJ2-3; possibly TRBD2 for D (6 bases). Per the germline V gene, CDR1 is MNHEY and CDR2 is SMNVEV (reference sequence). V was cut by 3 bases and J by 3 bases, with 13 bases left in between. The CDR3 runs 15 residues. The CDR3 DNA reads as TGTGCCAGCAGTTTCTCAGCGGGCCGGACAGATACGCAGTATTTT. It yields the protein CASSFSAGRTDTQYF.

The rearrangement joins TRBV6-1 to TRBJ2-5; TRBD1 is a possible D gene (5 bases). The CDR3 consists of 15 residues. Trimming cost V 1 base and J 1 base, with 10 bases left between them. Germline V CDR1 and CDR2: MNHNS, SASEGT. CDR3 sequence (DNA): TGTGCCAGCAGTGAAGTCCAGGGCAGCCAAGAGACCCAGTACTTC. Amino acids: CASSEVQGSQETQYF.

The chain carries TRBV19 and TRBJ2-7; 9 nucleotides agree with TRBD1. Germline lookup yields CDR1 LNHDA and CDR2 SQIVND (reference sequence). V shed 9 bases and J 4 bases; nucleotides not matched to a gene: 7. This CDR3 spans 13 amino acids. The CDR3 DNA sequence: TGTGCCAGCTCCGGGACAGGGACGTACGAGCAGTACTTC. Translating gives CASSGTGTYEQYF.

This chain joins TRBV13 and TRBJ2-2, with 9 bases identical to TRBD2. Germline CDR1 reads PRHDT; CDR2 reads FYEKMQ (reference sequence). The junction had 6 bases not matched to a gene; V was cut back by 1 base and J by 0 bases. The CDR3 spans 18 residues. CDR3 protein: CASSLEASGAPNTGELFF. CDR3 coding DNA: TGTGCCAGCAGCTTAGAGGCTAGCGGGGCCCCGAACACCGGGGAGCTGTTTTTT.

The chain joins TRBV30 to TRBJ2-3; D is possibly TRBD1 or TRBD2 (5 bases each). Trimming shortened V by 2 bases and J by 0 bases, and 15 bases separated the two germline ends. Germline V gene sequence: CDR1 GTSNPN, CDR2 SVGIG (reference sequence). The CDR3 is 16 residues long. The CDR3 spells CAWSPFFGTSTDTQYF. In nucleotides, the CDR3 is TGTGCCTGGAGTCCCTTTTTTGGGACGAGCACAGATACGCAGTATTTT. The variable domain in full, with the rest retrieved from reference TRBV30 and TRBJ2-3, is SQTIHQWPATLVQPVGSPLSLECTVEGTSNPNLYWYRQAAGRGLQLLFYSVGIGQISSEVPQNLSASRPQDRQFILSSKKLLLSDSGFYLCAWSPFFGTSTDTQYFGPGTRLTVL.

The chain recombines TRBV6-1 with TRBJ2-3; the match to TRBD2 covers 14 bases. CDR1 and CDR2 (germline): MNHNS, SASEGT. Germline trimming cut 4 bases from V and 4 bases from J; bases unmatched to any gene: 1. This CDR3 spans 15 amino acids. This CDR3 is CASSGLAGGPDTQYF. In DNA, the CDR3 is TGTGCCAGCAGTGGACTAGCGGGAGGGCCAGATACGCAGTATTTT.

The chain is built from TRBV10-1 and TRBJ2-3; a weak D match, TRBD2 (6 bases). The V and J ends lost 3 bases and 5 bases respectively, with 12 bases between them. Germline CDR1 WNHNN, CDR2 SYGVQD (reference sequence). The CDR3 length is 14 residues. The CDR3 DNA sequence: TGCGCCAGCAGTGATCCCGGGAGAGGAGATACGCAGTATTTT. It encodes CASSDPGRGDTQYF.

This chain's CDR3 is CASRGEHAGELFF. The CDR3 DNA follows: TGTGCCAGCAGGGGTGAACACGCCGGGGAGCTGTTTTTT. The chain has TRBV6-6 and TRBJ2-2; D gene ambiguous. CDR3 size: 13 residues. Trimming left V 6 bases short and J 6 bases short, with 11 bases between. Germline V gene sequence: CDR1 MNHNY, CDR2 SVGAGI (reference sequence).

The V and J genes are TRBV11-2 and TRBJ2-1; 12 bases are a match to TRBD2. The germline gives CDR1 SGHAT, CDR2 FQNNGV. This CDR3 has 18 amino acids. Unmatched junction bases numbered 10, after V lost 3 bases and J lost 4 bases. This chain's CDR3 is CASSFSSSGGAGYNEQFF. CDR3 nucleotide sequence: TGTGCCAGCAGCTTCAGCTCTAGCGGGGGGGCCGGGTACAATGAGCAGTTCTTC.

The J gene is TRBJ1-1, the V gene TRBV18; possible D gene TRBD1, 5 bases. CDR1 and CDR2 from the germline V gene are KGHSH and LQKENI. V shed 2 bases and J shed 4 bases, with 11 bases lying between them. This CDR3 is 14 amino acids long. CDR3 sequence: CASSPGRDGTEAFF. The CDR3 DNA sequence: TGTGCCAGCTCACCAGGCAGGGATGGCACTGAAGCTTTCTTT.

This clone was counted once. The genes are TRBV5-1 and TRBJ2-1, with D possibly being TRBD1 (6 bases). Germline CDR1 reads SGHRS; CDR2 reads YFSETQ. The CDR3 sequence is 16 residues long. The V and J ends lost 1 base and 7 bases respectively, with 18 bases between them. The CDR3 loop is CASSLLGTQVPNEQFF. CDR3 nucleotides: TGCGCCAGCAGCTTGTTAGGGACACAGGTTCCAAATGAGCAGTTCTTC.